This T cell receptor beta chain was recovered during a study of T cell responses to AZD1222 COVID-19 vaccine. For the study at large: Analysis merged second doses at about 4 or about 12 weeks. Points from the study as a whole: The study identified only five or six AZD1222 recipients as seropositive at baseline. A reported finding is that nearly half of spike-specific TCRs target unmutated variant regions. There were mostly white British donors and more females than males, and clonal diversity was possibly underestimated.

Looked up from germline, CDR1 is WNHNN and CDR2 is SYGVQD (reference sequence). Trimming shortened V by 8 bases and J by 2 bases, and 19 bases separated the two germline ends. This CDR3 comprises 15 residues. Using immunoSEQ multiplex PCR, the repertoire was profiled, and TCRdb retains in-frame clones only, with some absent. Seen here are over 150,000 clones, 90% observed once, and the top ten hold approximately 3%. Comments on this clone: As yet, its antigen is unknown.

The origin of this receptor is an adult in good health. The rearrangement uses TRBV10-1 and TRBJ2-7; unclear D gene. The sample here was peripheral blood, taken on day 0 of AZD1222 vaccination. Written as DNA, the CDR3 is TGCGCCAGCTTTCCCGTCGAGACGCCCACCTACGAGCAGTACTTC. It encodes CASFPVETPTYEQYF.